This T cell receptor beta chain was obtained from a study of blood T cell repertoires in COVID-19. As for the study in general: From the United States, Italy and Spain came samples of acute and convalescent COVID-19. In each case, the material was cDNA or gDNA derived from T cells, B-cell-depleted T cells, or PBMCs.

Authors' methods: Nucleated cell counts were estimated from reference gene primer amplification. Only in-frame clones appear in the TCRdb table, and some are missing; sequencing was by immunoSEQ multiplex PCR. V, J and clone size were drawn from that table, and D and trimming were deduced from the DNA. Of about 130,000 clones in the sample, around 87% were seen once. The J segment lost 0 bases and the V segment lost 4 bases, leaving 3 bases of the junction unmatched. Germline-derived CDR1 and CDR2 are LNHDA and SQIVND (reference sequence). This CDR3 comprises 16 residues. V usage is TRBV19 and J usage is TRBJ2-3, with 11 bases aligning to TRBD2. The source is a woman in her 50s who had recovered from COVID-19. The sample was peripheral blood. CDR3 protein: CASSRLAGSSTDTQYF. The CDR3 DNA reads as TGTGCCAGTAGTAGACTAGCGGGGTCTAGCACAGATACGCAGTATTTT. The full variable domain, with the rest looked up from reference TRBV19 and TRBJ2-3, is DGGITQSPKYLFRKEGQNVTLSCEQNLNHDAMYWYRQDPGQGLRLIYYSQIVNDFQKGDIAEGYSVSREKKESFPLTVTSAQKNPTAFYLCASSRLAGSSTDTQYFGPGTRLTVL.